A selection of T cell receptor beta chains follows, all from one sample in a study of control samples from healthy donors and cancer patients. The protocol was immunoSEQ multiplex PCR, while the TCRdb copy is restricted to in-frame clones and leaves out a portion. The table lists about 160,000 clones, 95% to 96% of them singletons. The sample consisted of blood. These receptor sequences come from a woman in her twenties or thirties in good health. The CDR3 runs from the conserved cysteine through the conserved F or W. The D gene is left open where the match is weak. Clone size is shown for a subset of rows, as once, few, many or a class of expanded clone.

V gene	clone size	D gene	J gene	CDR3 protein	CDR3 DNA
TRBV9	NA	NA	TRBJ2-1	CASSGRVGNEQFF	TGTGCCAGCAGCGGTAGGGTAGGGAATGAGCAGTTCTTC
TRBV9	once	TRBD2	TRBJ2-7	CASSVGSSGDYEQYF	TGTGCCAGCAGCGTAGGATCTAGCGGGGACTACGAGCAGTACTTC
TRBV6-5	NA	NA	TRBJ1-6	CASLSWGQGSPLHF	TGTGCCAGCCTCTCGTGGGGGCAGGGTTCACCCCTCCACTTT
TRBV7-3	NA	NA	TRBJ2-3	CASSLAASGTDTQYF	TGTGCCAGCAGCTTAGCGGCTAGCGGCACAGATACGCAGTATTTT
TRBV5-1	NA	TRBD1	TRBJ1-1	CASSNAHRGRDTEAFF	TGCGCCAGCAGCAATGCTCACAGGGGGCGCGACACTGAAGCTTTCTTT
TRBV5-1	NA	NA	TRBJ2-7	CASSLEVGHYEQYF	TGCGCCAGCAGCTTGGAGGTCGGCCACTACGAGCAGTACTTC
TRBV25-1	NA	NA	TRBJ2-7	CASSDGTTVPYEQYF	TGTGCCAGCAGTGACGGGACGACGGTCCCCTACGAGCAGTACTTC
TRBV4-2	once	NA	TRBJ1-2	CASSLLTNYGYTF	TGTGCCAGCAGCCTCTTAACTAACTATGGCTACACCTTC
TRBV13	NA	TRBD2	TRBJ2-5	CASSSGLADGAQYF	TGTGCCAGCAGCTCGGGACTAGCTGACGGGGCCCAGTACTTC
TRBV11-1	NA	TRBD1	TRBJ2-1	CASSLGTGADEQFF	TGTGCCAGCAGCCTCGGGACAGGGGCCGATGAGCAGTTCTTC
TRBV5-6	NA	NA	TRBJ2-3	CASSSRGGGNTQYF	TGTGCCAGCAGTTCTCGGGGAGGAGGTAATACGCAGTATTTT
TRBV5-4	NA	NA	TRBJ1-6	CASSWERGNSPLHF	TGTGCCAGCAGCTGGGAACGGGGTAATTCACCCCTCCACTTT
TRBV12-3/TRBV12-4	NA	NA	TRBJ1-2	CASSPSGHYGYTF	TGTGCCAGCAGCCCCTCGGGACACTATGGCTACACCTTC
TRBV18	few	NA	TRBJ2-5	CASSPLGETQYF	TGTGCCAGCTCACCATTGGGGGAGACCCAGTACTTC
TRBV7-2	few	TRBD1	TRBJ1-1	CASSLAGTASEAFF	TGTGCCAGCAGCTTAGCCGGGACAGCTTCTGAAGCTTTCTTT
TRBV27	NA	TRBD1	TRBJ2-5	CASSLRQGVGETQYF	TGTGCCAGCAGTTTACGTCAGGGGGTCGGAGAGACCCAGTACTTC
TRBV20-1	NA	TRBD2	TRBJ2-2	CSASDSGSPSGELFF	TGCAGTGCTAGTGATAGCGGGAGTCCCAGCGGGGAGCTGTTTTTT
TRBV19	NA	NA	TRBJ1-4	CAAFKKLFF	TGTGCCGCCTTTAAGAAACTGTTTTTT
TRBV5-6	NA	NA	TRBJ2-7	CASSFTSIIPYEQYF	TGTGCCAGCAGCTTTACTTCTATTATCCCCTACGAGCAGTACTTC
TRBV2	NA	NA	TRBJ2-1	CASSPRGFNEQFF	TGTGCCAGCAGCCCAAGGGGGTTCAATGAGCAGTTCTTC
TRBV5-4	NA	NA	TRBJ2-7	CASRSGVGTPSYEQYF	TGTGCCAGCAGATCTGGGGTGGGGACACCATCCTACGAGCAGTACTTC
TRBV7-8	NA	NA	TRBJ2-3	CASSLAAGTKDTQYF	TGTGCCAGCAGCTTAGCGGCGGGGACGAAAGATACGCAGTATTTT
TRBV4-2	NA	TRBD2	TRBJ2-5	CASSQALAGGQETQYF	TGTGCCAGCAGCCAAGCGCTAGCGGGGGGCCAAGAGACCCAGTACTTC
TRBV28	NA	NA	TRBJ1-4	CASSFVGTTNEKLFF	TGTGCCAGCAGTTTTGTCGGTACAACTAATGAAAAACTGTTTTTT
TRBV7-9	NA	NA	TRBJ2-3	CASSLTGIADTQYF	TGTGCCAGCAGCTTAACAGGGATCGCAGATACGCAGTATTTT
TRBV5-1	once	NA	TRBJ1-1	CASSLPDMNTEAFF	TGCGCCAGCAGCTTGCCAGACATGAACACTGAAGCTTTCTTT
TRBV5-8	NA	NA	TRBJ1-2	CASSFRTATYGYTF	TGTGCCAGCAGCTTTAGGACAGCTACCTATGGCTACACCTTC
TRBV27	NA	TRBD2	TRBJ2-1	CASSFPGLGANEQFF	TGTGCCAGCAGTTTCCCCGGACTAGGAGCGAATGAGCAGTTCTTC
TRBV28	once	NA	TRBJ1-6	CAISSGTYNSPLHF	TGTGCCATCTCGTCGGGCACCTATAATTCACCCCTCCACTTT
TRBV19	NA	NA	TRBJ1-5	CASTEGQRGQPQHF	TGTGCCAGTACCGAGGGGCAGAGAGGTCAGCCCCAGCATTTT
TRBV7-9	NA	NA	TRBJ2-7	CASSGLYEQYF	TGTGCCAGCAGCGGACTCTACGAGCAGTACTTC
TRBV29-1	few	TRBD2	TRBJ2-3	CSVDRGGALDTQYF	TGCAGCGTTGACCGCGGGGGGGCACTAGATACGCAGTATTTT